This T cell receptor (beta chain) originates from a study of blood T cell repertoires in COVID-19. Germline V gene sequence: CDR1 SGHTA, CDR2 FQGNSA. V lost 4 bases to trimming and J lost 0 bases; unmatched junction nucleotides: 6. The CDR3 contains 17 residues. The protocol was immunoSEQ multiplex PCR, while the TCRdb copy is restricted to in-frame clones and leaves out a portion. In the table there are over 100,000 clones, about 89% of which are singletons. The source material was peripheral blood. The sequence was collected from a man aged 40-50 years with acute or convalescent COVID-19. V and J are TRBV7-2 and TRBJ2-1; 10 bases fit TRBD1. Written as DNA, the CDR3 is TGTGCCAGCAGCTCACGACAGGGGGCGATCTCCTACAATGAGCAGTTCTTC. Translating gives CASSSRQGAISYNEQFF.